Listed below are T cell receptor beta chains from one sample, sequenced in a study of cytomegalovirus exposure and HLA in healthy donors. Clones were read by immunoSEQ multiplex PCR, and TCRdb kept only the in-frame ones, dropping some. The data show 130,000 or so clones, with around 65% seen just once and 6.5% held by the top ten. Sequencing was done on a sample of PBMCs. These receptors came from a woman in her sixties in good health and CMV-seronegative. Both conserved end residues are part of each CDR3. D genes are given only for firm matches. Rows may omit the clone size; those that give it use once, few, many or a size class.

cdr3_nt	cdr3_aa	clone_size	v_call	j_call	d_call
TGTGCCAGCAGCTTGGGGGACTACTATGGCTACACCTTC	CASSLGDYYGYTF	NA	TRBV5-8	TRBJ1-2	NA
TGTGCCAGCAGCGTAGCCAACGGGACACTCTCTAGCACAGATACGCAGTATTTT	CASSVANGTLSSTDTQYF	few	TRBV9	TRBJ2-3	NA
TGTGCCAGCAGCTGGCCTAGTTGGGGGGGGCCCACCACAGATACGCAGTATTTT	CASSWPSWGGPTTDTQYF	NA	TRBV7-8	TRBJ2-3	NA
TGTGCCAGCAGCCAAGGAGTCGGGGGGCCCTCAACAGATACGCAGTATTTT	CASSQGVGGPSTDTQYF	few	TRBV9	TRBJ2-3	NA
TGTGCCAGCAGCTTGGAGGGGTTCCCAGATACGCAGTATTTT	CASSLEGFPDTQYF	NA	TRBV5-5	TRBJ2-3	NA
TGTGCCAGCAGTTACTGGCAGGGTGGAGAGACCCAGTACTTC	CASSYWQGGETQYF	few	TRBV6-6	TRBJ2-5	NA
TGTTCCAGCAGCTTAGGGGGACTAGCGGGAGGCAATGAGCAGTTCTTC	CSSSLGGLAGGNEQFF	few	TRBV7-9	TRBJ2-1	TRBD2
TGCGCCAGCAAAGGGACAAGCCCTTCGGGCTACGAGCAGTACTTC	CASKGTSPSGYEQYF	NA	TRBV23-1	TRBJ2-7	NA
TGCGCCAGCAGCTTGGCCGCTGGGGGCGGAGGTGGCTACACCTTC	CASSLAAGGGGGYTF	NA	TRBV5-1	TRBJ1-2	NA
TGTGCCAGTAGTATTGGGAGAGGTAGAGAGACCCAGTACTTC	CASSIGRGRETQYF	NA	TRBV19	TRBJ2-5	NA
TGCGCCAGCAGCCCGGGCCCACTAGCGGGCCTCGAGACCCAGTACTTC	CASSPGPLAGLETQYF	few	TRBV5-1	TRBJ2-5	TRBD2
TGTGCCAGCAGCTTGAGCGGGGGCTCCAACAATGAGCAGTTCTTC	CASSLSGGSNNEQFF	few	TRBV7-2	TRBJ2-1	TRBD2
TGTGCCAGCAGCTTCAGGACTAGCGGTTGGGGGAGGGATACGCAGTATTTT	CASSFRTSGWGRDTQYF	NA	TRBV7-8	TRBJ2-3	TRBD2
TGTGCCAGCAGTGACTCGGGGGCCCGCAATGAGCAGTTCTTC	CASSDSGARNEQFF	NA	TRBV6-4	TRBJ2-1	NA
TGTGCCAGCAGTTTGAGAGGGTACGTCGGTCAGCCCCAGCATTTT	CASSLRGYVGQPQHF	few	TRBV28	TRBJ1-5	NA
TGTGCCAGCAGTCATGTTACGGGACAGGGCTACAATGAGCAGTTCTTC	CASSHVTGQGYNEQFF	few	TRBV5-8	TRBJ2-1	TRBD1
TGCGCCAGCAGCCAACCCAACGAGGGCACTGAAGCTTTCTTT	CASSQPNEGTEAFF	NA	TRBV4-3	TRBJ1-1	NA
TGTGCCAGCAGCGCCTCAAAGAGGGGGCGCGGGAACACTGAAGCTTTCTTT	CASSASKRGRGNTEAFF	NA	TRBV5-6	TRBJ1-1	TRBD1
TGTGCCAGCAGCTTAGTGGGGGGATCGGCCTACAATGAGCAGTTCTTC	CASSLVGGSAYNEQFF	NA	TRBV11-3	TRBJ2-1	NA
TGTGCCAGCAGCGTAGGACAGGGCTACAACTATGGCTACACCTTC	CASSVGQGYNYGYTF	NA	TRBV9	TRBJ1-2	TRBD1
TGTGCCAGCAGCTTAACACTAGCGGGAGGGACCGGGGAGCTGTTTTTT	CASSLTLAGGTGELFF	NA	TRBV7-3	TRBJ2-2	TRBD2
TGTGCCAGCAGCTGGGGGGCAGGGGGAAAACACCAAGAGACCCAGTACTTC	CASSWGAGGKHQETQYF	NA	TRBV5-6	TRBJ2-5	NA
TGTGCCAGCAGCGAGACAGGGTTCGCCACCGGGGAGCTGTTTTTT	CASSETGFATGELFF	NA	TRBV11-2	TRBJ2-2	TRBD1
TGTGCCAGCAGCTTGATCATCCTAGCGGGTTACAATGAGCAGTTCTTC	CASSLIILAGYNEQFF	NA	TRBV5-6	TRBJ2-1	TRBD2
TGTGCCAGCAGTGACCGAGACAGGGGGCCCTCTGGGGCCAACGTCCTGACTTTC	CASSDRDRGPSGANVLTF	NA	TRBV25-1	TRBJ2-6	TRBD1
TGTGCCAGCAGCAACCGATACAGGGTTACAGAGACCCAGTACTTC	CASSNRYRVTETQYF	few	TRBV7-2	TRBJ2-5	NA
TGCGCCAGCAGCCTGGGACTAGCGGGAGGGCCTGCCAAAAACATTCAGTACTTC	CASSLGLAGGPAKNIQYF	NA	TRBV4-1	TRBJ2-4	TRBD2
TGTGCCAGCAGAATCCCTTCGCTAGCGGGGGGTGAGACCCAGTACTTC	CASRIPSLAGGETQYF	NA	TRBV7-8	TRBJ2-5	TRBD2
TGTGCCACCAGCAGAGTCCCGGGACAGGGGGCGGGAAGGACCGGGGAGCTGTTTTTT	CATSRVPGQGAGRTGELFF	NA	TRBV15	TRBJ2-2	TRBD1
TGCGCCAGCAGCTTGGGCCTACAGGGGGCCAGCTCTGGGGCCAACGTCCTGACTTTC	CASSLGLQGASSGANVLTF	NA	TRBV5-1	TRBJ2-6	TRBD1
TGTGCCAGCAGCTTAGGACAGGGGACAAAGACCCAGTACTTC	CASSLGQGTKTQYF	few	TRBV5-6	TRBJ2-5	TRBD1
TGCGCCAGCAGCTCCCTACTAGCGGCCAGCGAGCAGTACTTC	CASSSLLAASEQYF	once	TRBV5-1	TRBJ2-7	TRBD2
TGTGCCAGCTCACCTAGTGGACAGGGGGATCAGCCCCAGCATTTT	CASSPSGQGDQPQHF	few	TRBV18	TRBJ1-5	TRBD1
TGTGCCAGCAGTTTTAGCGGGGGTTGGGGAGAGACCCAGTACTTC	CASSFSGGWGETQYF	few	TRBV27	TRBJ2-5	TRBD2
TGCGCCAGCAGTTTCTTGACAGGGGGTGGCTATGGCTACACCTTC	CASSFLTGGGYGYTF	NA	TRBV5-1	TRBJ1-2	TRBD1
TGTGCCAGCAGCTTAGACAGGGCAAATAATTCACCCCTCCACTTT	CASSLDRANNSPLHF	few	TRBV7-8	TRBJ1-6	NA
TGTGCCAGCAGGCCAGGGGTAGATCAGCCCCAGCATTTT	CASRPGVDQPQHF	NA	TRBV27	TRBJ1-5	NA